The present entry profiles one TCR beta chain with its context. What it binds is unknown. The CDR3 has 13 amino acids. V was shortened by 4 bases and J by 6 bases, with 12 bases between the two germline ends. The germline gives CDR1 MNHEY, CDR2 SVGAGI. TCRdb keeps only in-frame clones here, not all; method: immunoSEQ multiplex PCR. Of approximately 340,000 clones in the sample, roughly two thirds are singletons; the top ten hold around 6.6%. The data are from a study of cytotoxic CD8 clonotypes in ibrutinib-treated CLL. Findings and caveats of the study: Clonality increased at ibrutinib response and stayed stable in sustained remission. At progression, however, it fell back toward baseline.

The V gene is TRBV6-5, the J gene TRBJ1-1, with TRBD1 as a possible D gene (5 bases). The TCR was taken from a human donor with chronic lymphocytic leukemia. The source material was PBMCs, sampled after 36 months of ibrutinib treatment. CDR3 sequence (DNA): TGTGCCAGCAGTTTCGACAGAGGGGCTGAAGCTTTCTTT. It encodes CASSFDRGAEAFF.